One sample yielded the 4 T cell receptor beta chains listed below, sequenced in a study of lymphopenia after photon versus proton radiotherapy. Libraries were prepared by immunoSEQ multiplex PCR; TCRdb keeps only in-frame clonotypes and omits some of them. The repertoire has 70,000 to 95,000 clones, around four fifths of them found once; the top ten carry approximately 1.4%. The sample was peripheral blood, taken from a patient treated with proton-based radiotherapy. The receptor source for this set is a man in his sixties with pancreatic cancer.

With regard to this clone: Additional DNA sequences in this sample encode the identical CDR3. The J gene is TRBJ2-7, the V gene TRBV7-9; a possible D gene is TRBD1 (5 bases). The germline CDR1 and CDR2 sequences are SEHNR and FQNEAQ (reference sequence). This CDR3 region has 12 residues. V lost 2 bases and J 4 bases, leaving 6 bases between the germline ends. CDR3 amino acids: CASSLQGYEQYF. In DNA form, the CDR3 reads TGTGCCAGCAGCTTACAGGGTTACGAGCAGTACTTC.

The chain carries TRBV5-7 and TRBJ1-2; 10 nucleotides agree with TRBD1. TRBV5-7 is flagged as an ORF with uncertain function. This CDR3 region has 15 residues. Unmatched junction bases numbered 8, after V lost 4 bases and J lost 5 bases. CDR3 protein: CASSHWLGQGYGYTF. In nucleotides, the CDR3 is TGTGCCAGCAGCCATTGGTTGGGACAGGGGTATGGCTACACCTTC.

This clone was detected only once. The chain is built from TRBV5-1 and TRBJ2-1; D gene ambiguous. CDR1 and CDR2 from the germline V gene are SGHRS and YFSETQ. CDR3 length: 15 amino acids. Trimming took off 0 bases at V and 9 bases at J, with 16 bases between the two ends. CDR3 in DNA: TGCGCCAGCAGCTTGGACAACTCTCGCACGGGTGAGCAGTTCTTC. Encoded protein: CASSLDNSRTGEQFF.

The CDR3 nucleotides are TGCGCCAGCAGCCAAGAGACGAGGGGGACTGAAGCTTTCTTT. This gives the protein CASSQETRGTEAFF. The gene calls are TRBV4-1 and TRBJ1-1, with D perhaps TRBD1 (6 bases). From germline, CDR1 is MGHRA and CDR2 YSYEKL. The CDR3 consists of 14 residues. V was clipped by 0 bases and J by 5 bases, with 10 bases between them.